This TCR beta chain is drawn from a study of neurological immune-mediated disorders. The CDR3 sequence is 14 residues long. Germline-derived CDR1 and CDR2 are LGHNA and YNFKEQ. V was shortened by 0 bases and J by 6 bases, with 11 bases between the two germline ends. This clonotype occurred a few times. Its antigen is unidentified. MiXCR, run by TCRdb on the 5' RACE reads, gives a single entry per CDR3 protein. Of tens of thousands of distinct CDR3 sequences detected, 3% to 3.5% appear once; the ten largest clones hold 7% to 8.5%. Overall study results and limits: The highest TCR clonal expansion occurred in HTLV-1-associated myelopathy; multiple sclerosis fell below healthy controls. No CDR3 amino acid sequences were shared by expanded clones across subjects, suggesting private repertoires in all groups.

The unsorted libraries originated from 2 million PBMCs kept at -80 C. Specimen: PBMCs. The chain is built from TRBV4-2 and TRBJ1-1; no clear D gene. The origin of this receptor is a woman between 25 and 40 years old with multiple sclerosis. The CDR3: CASSQDQGLAEAFF. CDR3 DNA: TGTGCCAGCAGCCAAGATCAAGGATTGGCTGAAGCTTTCTTT.